The 30 T cell receptor beta chains given below trace back to one sample, sequenced in a study of blood T cell repertoires in COVID-19. The repertoire was sequenced with immunoSEQ multiplex PCR; TCRdb's copy has only in-frame clones and lacks some. In the table there are about 430,000 clones, approximately 90% of which are singletons. Sequences were obtained from PBMCs or T cells enriched from blood (not recorded which). These receptors came from a woman under 30 who had been exposed to COVID-19.

The chain carries TRBV7-2 and TRBJ1-5; 8 positions agree with TRBD1. Germline V gene sequence: CDR1 SGHTA, CDR2 FQGNSA. Trimming at V came to 1 base and at J to 2 bases, leaving 4 bases not matched to a gene. This CDR3 is built from 16 residues. CDR3 bases: TGTGCCAGCAGCTTAGGTGGACAGGGAGGCAATCAGCCCCAGCATTTT. Amino acids: CASSLGGQGGNQPQHF.

This clone has more than one count but fewer than ten. The rearrangement joins TRBV7-9 to TRBJ2-2; 8 nucleotides align to TRBD2. V gave up 5 bases and J gave up 9 bases; unmatched junction bases: 8. The CDR3 is made up of 14 amino acids. CDR1 is SEHNR and CDR2 is FQNEAQ in the germline V gene (reference sequence). For the CDR3, the DNA is TGTGCCAGCAGCCTTAGCGGGGCGTCCAGGGAGCTGTTTTTT. This codes for CASSLSGASRELFF.

This clone appeared once. The chain uses TRBV5-6 and TRBJ2-7; 8 positions match TRBD2. Germline V gene sequence: CDR1 SGHDT, CDR2 YYEEEE. V gave up 4 bases and J gave up 6 bases; unmatched junction bases: 6. The CDR3 consists of 13 residues. The CDR3 region has the DNA TGTGCCAGCAGCACCGGAACTAGCGGCGAGCAGTACTTC. Protein: CASSTGTSGEQYF.

This chain connects TRBV6-5 to TRBJ1-3, with TRBD1 matching 7 bases. The CDR3 has 15 amino acids. Unmatched junction bases numbered 9, after V lost 6 bases and J lost 4 bases. CDR1 and CDR2 from the germline V gene are MNHEY and SVGAGI. The CDR3, as DNA: TGTGCCAGCAGCCGACAGGGAAGGCCAGGAAACACCATATATTTT. It specifies CASSRQGRPGNTIYF.

This clone was seen just once. V usage is TRBV19 and J usage is TRBJ1-1; D may be TRBD1 (6 bases). The CDR3 is 12 amino acids. Germline V CDR1 and CDR2: LNHDA, SQIVND (reference sequence). V dropped 6 bases and J dropped 5 bases, with 10 bases sitting between them. Written as DNA, the CDR3 is TGTGCCAGTAGCCCTCAGGGGACTGAAGCTTTCTTT. Protein: CASSPQGTEAFF.

This clone was seen once. This chain connects TRBV5-5 to TRBJ2-3, with D unresolved. V shed 1 base and J shed 11 bases, with 11 bases lying between them. This CDR3 is built from 12 residues. Per germline, CDR1 SGHKS and CDR2 YYEKEE (reference sequence). The CDR3 nucleotides are TGTGCCAGCAGCTTGATAGGAGAAATGCAGTATTTT. This codes for CASSLIGEMQYF.

This clone appeared a few times. The chain recombines TRBV28 with TRBJ1-2; D unclear. This CDR3 comprises 12 residues. V lost 4 bases and J 9 bases, leaving 12 bases between the germline ends. Germline V gene sequence: CDR1 MDHEN, CDR2 SYDVKM. CDR3 in DNA: TGTGCCAGCAGTTCCCTCACAATAAGCTACACCTTC. It is translated as CASSSLTISYTF.

This chain connects TRBV9 to TRBJ2-1, with 10 nucleotides matching TRBD2. CDR3 size: 15 residues. Germline CDR1 and CDR2: SGDLS and YYNGEE. The V gene end was trimmed by 0 bases and the J gene end by 12 bases; junction bases not matched to a gene: 9. The CDR3: CASSVEGSGGKRQFF. The CDR3, as DNA: TGTGCCAGCAGCGTAGAAGGTAGCGGGGGGAAAAGGCAGTTCTTC.

This chain links TRBV9 with TRBJ1-4; D is perhaps TRBD1 (5 bases). CDR1 and CDR2 from the germline V gene are SGDLS and YYNGEE. The V end lost 0 bases, the J end lost 7 bases, and 13 bases lay between the germline ends. There are 15 residues in the CDR3. The CDR3 DNA reads TGTGCCAGCAGCGTAGGTTATGGGGCGATTGAAAAACTGTTTTTT. Translated: CASSVGYGAIEKLFF.

The rearrangement joins TRBV28 to TRBJ2-7, with 8 bases that match TRBD2. The CDR3 sequence is 15 residues long. In germline, CDR1 is MDHEN, CDR2 SYDVKM. The V segment lost 8 bases and the J segment 2 bases; nucleotides outside the gene matches: 11. CDR3 coding DNA: TGTGCCAGCCGGCATTCCAGCGGGGGCCCCTACGAGCAGTACTTC. This gives the protein CASRHSSGGPYEQYF.

V usage is TRBV28 and J usage is TRBJ2-1, with TRBD2 as a possible D gene (5 bases). Germline CDR1 MDHEN, CDR2 SYDVKM. This CDR3 contains 16 residues. Deletions cut 6 bases from V and 3 bases from J, with 18 bases between. CDR3 DNA: TGTGCCAGCAGCCCTCGCGGGCGCGGAATCTACAATGAGCAGTTCTTC. The encoded protein is CASSPRGRGIYNEQFF. The whole variable domain, remainder taken from reference TRBV28 and TRBJ2-1, is DVKVTQSSRYLVKRTGEKVFLECVQDMDHENMFWYRQDPGLGLRLIYFSYDVKMKEKGDIPEGYSVSREKKERFSLILESASTNQTSMYLCASSPRGRGIYNEQFFGPGTRLTVL.

The chain employs TRBV6-5 and TRBJ1-6; D might be TRBD1 (6 bases). The germline gives CDR1 MNHEY, CDR2 SVGAGI. The CDR3 is made up of 14 amino acids. Trimming stripped 5 bases from V and 6 bases from J, with 11 bases between. This chain's CDR3 is CASSMDSLNSPLHF. CDR3 bases: TGTGCCAGCAGTATGGACAGCCTTAATTCACCCCTCCACTTT.

The chain carries TRBV27 and TRBJ1-6, with a possible D match to TRBD1 (6 bases). V was pared by 2 bases and J by 8 bases, with 16 bases between. Germline CDR1 reads MNHEY; CDR2 reads SMNVEV (reference sequence). The CDR3 length is 16 residues. The CDR3 coding sequence is TGTGCCAGCAGTTTACAGCCGCCAGGGGAGTATTCACCCCTCCACTTT. Translation: CASSLQPPGEYSPLHF.

This clone was detected only a few times. The chain is built from TRBV30 and TRBJ2-3, with 10 bases identical to TRBD1. This CDR3 has 15 amino acids. Germline CDR1 and CDR2: GTSNPN and SVGIG (reference sequence). The V and J ends lost 3 bases and 3 bases, in that order; junction bases with no gene match: 6. This CDR3 reads CAWRQPGQGTDTQYF. As DNA, the CDR3 is TGTGCCTGGAGGCAACCGGGACAGGGGACAGATACGCAGTATTTT. The variable domain in full, with the rest retrieved from reference TRBV30 and TRBJ2-3, is SQTIHQWPATLVQPVGSPLSLECTVEGTSNPNLYWYRQAAGRGLQLLFYSVGIGQISSEVPQNLSASRPQDRQFILSSKKLLLSDSGFYLCAWRQPGQGTDTQYFGPGTRLTVL.

The chain recombines TRBV4-1 with TRBJ2-5; 11 bases line up with TRBD2. Germline V CDR1 and CDR2: MGHRA, YSYEKL. The CDR3 length is 15 residues. V was clipped by 4 bases and J by 2 bases; unmatched bases: 3. Written as DNA, the CDR3 is TGCGCCAGCAGCCCGGGACTAGCGGTTCAAGAGACCCAGTACTTC. As protein: CASSPGLAVQETQYF.

This clone has only one observation. The rearrangement uses TRBV10-2 and TRBJ1-6, with 7 bases fitting TRBD1. The CDR3 extends over 13 amino acids. CDR1 WSHSY and CDR2 SAAADI come from the germline V gene. V was pared by 8 bases and J by 10 bases, with 8 bases of the junction left unmatched. The CDR3 nucleotides are TGCGCCAGCGGGGGGACAGTAGAATCACCCCTCCACTTT. Amino acid sequence: CASGGTVESPLHF.

The rearrangement links TRBV14 to TRBJ2-1; 9 bases are a match to TRBD2. Germline CDR1 is SGHDN and CDR2 is FVKESK. The length of the CDR3 is 15 residues. V lost 4 bases to trimming and J lost 2 bases; unmatched junction nucleotides: 3. This CDR3 is CASSPRGGPYNEQFF. The CDR3 region has the DNA TGTGCCAGCAGCCCGCGGGGGGGCCCCTACAATGAGCAGTTCTTC.

DNA for the CDR3: TGTGCCAGCAGTTTAGAGCGGGGAACCTACGAGCAGTACTTC. It encodes CASSLERGTYEQYF. J is TRBJ2-7 and V is TRBV28, with 7 bases identical to TRBD2. V lost 2 bases, J lost 2 bases, and 3 bases stayed unmatched. The CDR3 is made up of 14 amino acids. The V gene's germline CDR1 is MDHEN and CDR2 SYDVKM.

The chain joins TRBV14 to TRBJ1-2, with 8 bases that match TRBD1. Losses at the gene ends were 2 bases for V and 3 bases for J; bases not matched to a gene: 2. Germline assignment: CDR1 SGHDN and CDR2 FVKESK. The CDR3 totals 14 residues. CDR3 bases: TGTGCCAGCAGCCAAAACAGGGGGGACTATGGCTACACCTTC. Translated, it gives CASSQNRGDYGYTF.

This rearrangement joins TRBV4-3 to TRBJ1-4, with 10 bases identical to TRBD1. CDR3 length: 14 amino acids. V lost 7 bases, J lost 5 bases, and 4 bases stayed unmatched. The V gene's germline CDR1 is LGHNA and CDR2 YSLEER. In DNA, the CDR3 is TGCGCCAGCAACACGGGACAGGGGAATGAAAAACTGTTTTTT. Translation: CASNTGQGNEKLFF.

CDR3 in DNA: TGTGCCAGCAGTTTAGGGGCCCAAAGGGAGCAGTACTTC. It is translated as CASSLGAQREQYF. J is TRBJ2-7 and V is TRBV27; tentative D call: TRBD1 (5 bases). Germline values: CDR1 MNHEY, CDR2 SMNVEV (reference sequence). V shed 2 bases and J shed 7 bases, with 12 bases lying between them. The CDR3 is made up of 13 amino acids.

The rearrangement joins TRBV28 to TRBJ2-7; weak D call: TRBD1 (7 bases). The germline CDR1 and CDR2 sequences are MDHEN and SYDVKM. Trimming stripped 7 bases from V and 1 base from J, with 17 bases between. The CDR3 extends over 15 amino acids. The CDR3 coding sequence is TGTGCCAGCAACCCCGGACAGGCGGGGTCCTACGAGCAGTACTTC. Its translation: CASNPGQAGSYEQYF. The whole variable domain, remainder taken from reference TRBV28 and TRBJ2-7, is DVKVTQSSRYLVKRTGEKVFLECVQDMDHENMFWYRQDPGLGLRLIYFSYDVKMKEKGDIPEGYSVSREKKERFSLILESASTNQTSMYLCASNPGQAGSYEQYFGPGTRLTVT.

This chain uses TRBV4-2 with TRBJ2-7, with 9 positions matching TRBD2. The germline V gene has CDR1 LGHNA and CDR2 YNFKEQ. Losses at the gene ends were 0 bases for V and 2 bases for J; bases not matched to a gene: 11. This CDR3 is built from 18 residues. DNA for the CDR3: TGTGCCAGCAGCCAAGAAGGGTCTAGCGGGGCCCAAGCCTACGAGCAGTACTTC. As protein: CASSQEGSSGAQAYEQYF.

On this clone: Other DNA variants within this sample encode the same CDR3. The chain carries TRBV27 and TRBJ2-7, with TRBD1 identical over 8 bases. Germline V gene lookup returns CDR1 MNHEY and CDR2 SMNVEV (reference sequence). The J segment lost 4 bases and the V segment lost 2 bases, leaving 4 bases of the junction unmatched. CDR3 length equals 14 residues. The CDR3 nucleotides are TGTGCCAGCAGTTTAGGTCAGGGGGCGTACGAGCAGTACTTC. Translation gives CASSLGQGAYEQYF.

The chain joins TRBV5-1 to TRBJ2-7; D uncertain. Trimming removed 2 bases from V and 4 bases from J, with 4 bases in between. Germline V gives CDR1 SGHRS, CDR2 YFSETQ. The CDR3 sequence is 11 residues long. The CDR3: CASSFQYEQYF. The CDR3 nucleotides are TGCGCCAGCAGCTTCCAGTACGAGCAGTACTTC.

This clone has just a few counts. The genes are TRBV29-1 and TRBJ2-1; 9 nucleotides match TRBD2. This CDR3 is 13 amino acids long. V lost 4 bases to trimming and J lost 10 bases; unmatched junction nucleotides: 8. CDR1 and CDR2 (germline): SQVTM, ANQGSEA. This chain's CDR3 is CSVGAGTSLEQFF. CDR3 in DNA: TGCAGCGTTGGGGCTGGGACTAGCCTAGAGCAGTTCTTC.

In DNA, the CDR3 is TGTGCCACCAGCAGAGATGGAGGGGAGGAGACCCAGTACTTC. It yields the protein CATSRDGGEETQYF. The chain couples TRBV15 to TRBJ2-5; D might be TRBD2 (6 bases). This CDR3 region has 14 residues. Trimming left V 0 bases short and J 5 bases short, with 10 bases between. Germline V lookup: CDR1 LNHNV, CDR2 YYDKDF (reference sequence). Variable domain in full (rest from reference TRBV15 and TRBJ2-5): DAMVIQNPRYQVTQFGKPVTLSCSQTLNHNVMYWYQQKSSQAPKLLFHYYDKDFNNEADTPDNFQSRRPNTSFCFLDIRSPGLGDTAMYLCATSRDGGEETQYFGPGTRLLVL.

V usage is TRBV28 and J usage is TRBJ2-5; 8 bases are a match to TRBD2. The CDR3 totals 14 residues. Germline lookup yields CDR1 MDHEN and CDR2 SYDVKM. V shed 8 bases and J 5 bases; nucleotides not matched to a gene: 10. CDR3 DNA: TGTGCCAGCTTAAGCGGGAGCGTCGGGGAGACCCAGTACTTC. It specifies CASLSGSVGETQYF.

The chain employs TRBV4-1 and TRBJ2-2; tentative D call: TRBD1 (6 bases). This CDR3 contains 17 residues. The ends were cut back, 4 bases at V and 2 bases at J, with 17 bases in the middle. The germline V gene has CDR1 MGHRA and CDR2 YSYEKL. The CDR3, as DNA: TGCGCCAGCAGCCTTCCCACAGGGTTCCGCAACACCGGGGAGCTGTTTTTT. Amino acids: CASSLPTGFRNTGELFF.

The chain links TRBV6-6 to TRBJ2-5; TRBD1 might be the D (6 bases). CDR3 size: 14 residues. Trimming pared 8 bases from V and 3 bases from J, leaving 16 bases between. The germline gives CDR1 MNHNY, CDR2 SVGAGI (reference sequence). This chain's CDR3 is CASSTDSQKETQYF. As DNA, the CDR3 is TGTGCCAGCTCCACGGACAGTCAGAAAGAGACCCAGTACTTC.